A selection of T cell receptor beta chains follows, all from one sample in a study of shared clonotypes between healthy human individuals. Here immunoSEQ multiplex PCR was the method, and the copy in TCRdb shows in-frame clones only, minus some. Of millions of clones listed, 85% to 95% are singletons. Material for sequencing was naive CD4+ T cells sorted from blood. The receptors were sampled from a man between 18 and 35 years old in good health. CDR3s include the opening cysteine and the closing phenylalanine or tryptophan. The order of the fields is J gene, D gene, clone size, V gene, CDR3 protein, CDR3 DNA. D genes are given only for firm matches. A clone size is listed for some rows: how often the clone was seen (once, few, many), or a class if it is expanded.

TRBJ2-5 . . TRBV6-1 CASRGPSQETQYF TGTGCCAGCCGCGGGCCGAGCCAAGAGACCCAGTACTTC
TRBJ2-7 . . TRBV6-5 CASSYSMAGAYEQYF TGTGCCAGCAGTTACTCGATGGCAGGGGCCTACGAGCAGTACTTC
TRBJ1-5 . once TRBV28 CASSPLGQNQPQHF TGTGCCAGCAGTCCCCTAGGTCAGAATCAGCCCCAGCATTTT
TRBJ1-4 . . TRBV25-1 CASSDLSESGRINEKLFF TGTGCCAGCAGTGATCTAAGTGAGTCGGGACGGATTAATGAAAAACTGTTTTTT
TRBJ2-5 . . TRBV6-5 CASSYSVSQETQYF TGTGCCAGCAGTTACTCTGTATCTCAAGAGACCCAGTACTTC
TRBJ2-4 . . TRBV9 CASSSATGAKNIQYF TGTGCCAGCAGCTCCGCCACAGGAGCCAAAAACATTCAGTACTTC
TRBJ2-7 . . TRBV6-5 CASSPRGGHEQYF TGTGCCAGCAGCCCCAGGGGGGGGCACGAGCAGTACTTC
TRBJ1-1 . . TRBV29-1 CSVEETKGTEAFF TGCAGCGTTGAAGAGACAAAAGGGACTGAAGCTTTCTTT
TRBJ2-3 . . TRBV10-1 CASSHERRTSTDTQYF TGCGCCAGCAGTCACGAGCGTCGAACTAGCACAGATACGCAGTATTTT
TRBJ2-3 TRBD2 . TRBV5-1 CASSTGGGDTQYF TGCGCCAGCAGCACGGGAGGAGGGGATACGCAGTATTTT
TRBJ1-5 . . TRBV28 CASSFQNQFQGQYSNQPQHF TGTGCCAGCAGTTTCCAAAACCAGTTTCAGGGGCAATATAGCAATCAGCCCCAGCATTTT
TRBJ2-7 TRBD2 . TRBV28 CASSLLAEHYEQYF TGTGCCAGCAGTTTACTAGCGGAGCACTACGAGCAGTACTTC
TRBJ2-7 . . TRBV6-5 CASSYSLNDPAYEQYF TGTGCCAGCAGTTACTCTTTAAACGACCCGGCCTACGAGCAGTACTTC
TRBJ1-3 TRBD1 once TRBV6-6 CASMTGTGLSGNTIYF TGTGCCAGCATGACCGGGACAGGGCTCTCTGGAAACACCATATATTTT
TRBJ1-6 . . TRBV19 CASSTDRSSYNSPLHF TGTGCCAGTAGTACTGACAGGAGCTCCTATAATTCACCCCTCCACTTT
TRBJ1-1 TRBD1 . TRBV18 CASSPKPGQGASAFF TGTGCCAGCTCCCCAAAGCCGGGACAGGGGGCATCGGCTTTCTTT
TRBJ2-5 TRBD1 . TRBV5-6 CASSLPGTGGRETQYF TGTGCCAGCAGCTTGCCCGGGACAGGGGGCCGCGAGACCCAGTACTTC
TRBJ2-2 . . TRBV5-1 CASSFASLGGELFF TGCGCCAGCAGCTTCGCATCCCTGGGGGGGGAGCTGTTTTTT
TRBJ2-7 . . TRBV10-3 CAISELEGYEQYF TGTGCCATCAGTGAGCTCGAGGGCTACGAGCAGTACTTC
TRBJ1-5 . . TRBV30 CAWSHRAGNQPQHF TGTGCCTGGAGCCACAGGGCCGGGAATCAGCCCCAGCATTTT
TRBJ1-2 . once TRBV5-5 CASSSGGSYGYTF TGTGCCAGCAGCTCCGGGGGGTCCTATGGCTACACCTTC
TRBJ1-2 TRBD1 . TRBV30 CAWRVTGARGYTF TGTGCCTGGAGGGTTACAGGGGCCCGAGGCTACACCTTC
TRBJ1-2 . few TRBV30 CAWSQDSNYGYTF TGTGCCTGGAGTCAGGACAGCAACTATGGCTACACCTTC
TRBJ1-3 . . TRBV4-1 CASTPTWGGSASGNTIYF TGCGCCAGCACCCCCACCTGGGGAGGTTCGGCCTCTGGAAACACCATATATTTT
TRBJ1-1 . . TRBV29-1 CSVARAGTEAFF TGCAGCGTTGCCAGGGCCGGCACTGAAGCTTTCTTT
TRBJ1-5 . . TRBV2 CASSQDVNQPQHF TGTGCCAGCAGTCAGGACGTTAATCAGCCCCAGCATTTT
TRBJ1-6 . . TRBV5-1 CASSLAQGGSYNSPLHF TGCGCCAGCAGCTTGGCTCAGGGCGGTTCCTATAATTCACCCCTCCACTTT
TRBJ2-5 TRBD2 . TRBV6-6 CASSQLAGAETQYF TGTGCCAGCAGCCAACTAGCGGGAGCGGAGACCCAGTACTTC
TRBJ2-7 TRBD2 . TRBV7-2 CASSFQRGSYEQYF TGTGCCAGCAGCTTCCAGCGGGGATCCTACGAGCAGTACTTC
TRBJ2-6 . . TRBV5-6 CASSPPFSSGANVLTF TGTGCCAGCAGCCCTCCGTTCTCCTCTGGGGCCAACGTCCTGACTTTC
TRBJ1-1 . . TRBV29-1 CSVGARGMNTEAFF TGCAGCGTTGGGGCAAGGGGGATGAACACTGAAGCTTTCTTT
TRBJ2-2 . . TRBV2 CASQDRKNTGELFF TGTGCCAGCCAGGATAGAAAGAACACCGGGGAGCTGTTTTTT
TRBJ1-5 TRBD1 . TRBV30 CAWRGQGPDSNQPQHF TGTGCCTGGAGGGGACAGGGCCCCGATAGCAATCAGCCCCAGCATTTT
TRBJ2-7 . . TRBV4-1 CASSQARQPSYEQYF TGCGCCAGCAGCCAAGCAAGACAGCCCTCCTACGAGCAGTACTTC
TRBJ2-3 TRBD2 . TRBV9 CASSVGLAENPGDTQYF TGTGCCAGCAGCGTAGGGCTAGCGGAAAACCCGGGGGATACGCAGTATTTT
TRBJ1-3 . . TRBV9 CASSVVGGADSGNTIYF TGTGCCAGCAGCGTAGTTGGAGGGGCTGACTCTGGAAACACCATATATTTT
TRBJ1-1 TRBD1 . TRBV6-6 CASIRQGAEAFF TGTGCCAGCATCAGACAGGGGGCTGAAGCTTTCTTT